This T cell receptor (beta chain) was sequenced for a study of blood T cell repertoires in COVID-19. For the study at large: PBMCs, B-cell-depleted T cells, or T cells were the source of the cDNA or gDNA that made up the material.

CDR3 length: 16 residues. With 6 bases clipped from V and 2 bases from J, the junction kept 9 bases outside the gene matches. Germline CDR1 is MNHNY and CDR2 is SVGAGI (reference sequence). In the original workflow: For nucleated cells, counts were estimated from reference gene primer amplification. Measured with immunoSEQ multiplex PCR; TCRdb has only the in-frame clones, and not every one. The D gene and trimming were derived from the DNA, and the V and J assignments and clone size from that table. The table lists approximately 400,000 clones, less than 90% of them singletons, with approximately 5.4% in the top ten.

The rearrangement uses TRBV6-6 and TRBJ2-3; 9 nucleotides agree with TRBD2. Sequences were obtained from PBMCs or T cells enriched from blood (not recorded which). The clonotype originates from a woman aged 45-65 years who had recovered from COVID-19. CDR3 sequence (DNA): TGTGCCAGCAGCGTCTTAGCGGGAGCCACCACAGATACGCAGTATTTT. Amino acid sequence: CASSVLAGATTDTQYF.